This entry features one T cell receptor beta chain sequence. What it binds is not known. This CDR3 has 16 residues. V was shortened by 3 bases and J by 0 bases, with 14 bases between the two germline ends. Germline loops: CDR1 KGHSH, CDR2 LQKENI. TCRdb's copy holds only in-frame clones and misses some; the assay was immunoSEQ multiplex PCR. The table has about 8,300 clones, 88% seen once. These data come from a study of lymphopenia after photon versus proton radiotherapy. Study observations and caveats: After lymphocyte nadir, photon-treated repertoires showed oligoclonal expansion, especially CD8+ Temra. Under photons, naive T cells and diversity fell while effector/memory populations rose.

The chain joins TRBV18 to TRBJ2-5; the D is unclear. Sequenced material: peripheral blood, taken from a patient treated with photon-based radiotherapy. The TCR sequence derives from a man at least 80 years old with cholangiocarcinoma. The DNA for the CDR3 is TGTGCCAGCTCACCCTTTGGCTTGGGGTACCAAGAGACCCAGTACTTC. As protein: CASSPFGLGYQETQYF.